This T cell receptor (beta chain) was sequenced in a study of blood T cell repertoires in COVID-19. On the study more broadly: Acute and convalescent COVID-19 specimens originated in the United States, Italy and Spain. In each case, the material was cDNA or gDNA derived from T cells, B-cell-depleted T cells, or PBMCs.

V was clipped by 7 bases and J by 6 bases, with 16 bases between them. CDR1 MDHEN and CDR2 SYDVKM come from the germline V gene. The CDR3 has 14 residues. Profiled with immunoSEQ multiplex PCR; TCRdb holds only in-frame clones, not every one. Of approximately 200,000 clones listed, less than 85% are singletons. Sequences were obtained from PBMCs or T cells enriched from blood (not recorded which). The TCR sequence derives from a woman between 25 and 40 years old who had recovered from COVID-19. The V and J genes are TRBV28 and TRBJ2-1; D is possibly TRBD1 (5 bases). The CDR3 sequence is CASTWGQVPNEQFF. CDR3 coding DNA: TGTGCCAGCACCTGGGGCCAGGTACCCAATGAGCAGTTCTTC.